These 26 T cell receptor beta chains share one sample of origin, sequenced in a study of blood T cell repertoires in COVID-19. Produced via immunoSEQ multiplex PCR; TCRdb's table is partial and in-frame only. The table records about 670,000 clones, 75% to 90% of them present only once. The material sequenced was peripheral blood. Receptors originate from a woman younger than 30 with acute or convalescent COVID-19.

The J gene is TRBJ1-1, the V gene TRBV6-5; D is unclear. V was trimmed by 4 bases and J by 0 bases, leaving 9 bases between them. Germline values: CDR1 MNHEY, CDR2 SVGAGI. The CDR3 length is 14 residues. For the CDR3, the DNA is TGTGCCAGCAGTTCCGCGGAAATGAACACTGAAGCTTTCTTT. Amino acid sequence: CASSSAEMNTEAFF.

The chain carries TRBV30 and TRBJ1-1; D is unresolved. This CDR3 region has 15 residues. Trimming removed 4 bases at V and 1 base at J, with 16 bases between. Germline V CDR1 and CDR2: GTSNPN, SVGIG (reference sequence). The CDR3 nucleotides read TGTGCCTGGACCCCTAAAGCGACGGCGAACACTGAAGCTTTCTTT. Residues: CAWTPKATANTEAFF.

The chain employs TRBV2 and TRBJ1-2; D unresolved. The CDR3 loop spans 11 amino acids. Germline assignment: CDR1 SNHLY and CDR2 FYNNEI. Trimming cost V 3 bases and J 5 bases, with 4 bases left between them. The CDR3: CASSERYGYTF. The CDR3 DNA reads TGTGCCAGCAGTGAGCGGTATGGCTACACCTTC.

The rearrangement uses TRBV7-2 and TRBJ1-6; D is perhaps TRBD1 (6 bases). Germline V gives CDR1 SGHTA, CDR2 FQGNSA. Trimming cost V 3 bases and J 7 bases, with 10 bases left between them. CDR3 length equals 14 residues. The chain's CDR3 is CASSLRGANSPLHF. The CDR3, as DNA: TGTGCCAGCAGCTTGCGGGGGGCAAATTCACCCCTCCACTTT.

The gene calls are TRBV25-1 and TRBJ1-2, with a possible D match to TRBD1 (6 bases). Germline V gene data show CDR1 as MGHDK and CDR2 as SYGVNS. The CDR3 is 13 residues long. V lost 6 bases, J lost 2 bases, and 10 bases lay in between. As DNA, the CDR3 is TGTGCCAGCAGGGCGGGGGGCAACTATGGCTACACCTTC. Protein sequence: CASRAGGNYGYTF.

The chain combines TRBV10-3 with TRBJ2-2, with 7 nucleotides matching TRBD2. V trimming: 9 bases; J trimming: 1 base; junction bases outside the gene matches: 2. The CDR3 contains 13 residues. Per the germline V gene, CDR1 is ENHRY and CDR2 is SYGVKD. In DNA, the CDR3 is TGTGCCATTCTAGCGGAGAACACCGGGGAGCTGTTTTTT. Translating it yields CAILAENTGELFF.

The chain joins TRBV11-1 to TRBJ1-1; the match to TRBD1 covers 9 bases. The length of the CDR3 is 15 residues. Trimming took 5 bases from V and 0 from J; bases not matched to a gene: 4. Germline V gene lookup returns CDR1 SGHAT and CDR2 FQDESV (reference sequence). CDR3 bases: TGTGCCAGCAGCCCGGGACAGGGCATGAACACTGAAGCTTTCTTT. It encodes CASSPGQGMNTEAFF.

This clone was detected once. The chain joins TRBV5-1 to TRBJ1-2; D is perhaps TRBD1 (6 bases). In germline, CDR1 is SGHRS, CDR2 YFSETQ. The CDR3 has 14 residues. The V end was cut by 0 bases, the J end by 4 bases, with 10 bases between. CDR3 in amino acids: CASSLATGTYGYTF. The CDR3, as DNA: TGCGCCAGCAGCTTGGCCACAGGGACCTATGGCTACACCTTC. Complete variable domain (other parts from reference TRBV5-1 and TRBJ1-2): KAGVTQTPRYLIKTRGQQVTLSCSPISGHRSVSWYQQTPGQGLQFLFEYFSETQRNKGNFPGRFSGRQFSNSRSEMNVSTLELGDSALYLCASSLATGTYGYTFGSGTRLTVV.

This clone was seen just once. The rearrangement links TRBV27 to TRBJ1-6; D is unclear. Germline CDR1 MNHEY, CDR2 SMNVEV (reference sequence). The V and J ends lost 5 bases and 0 bases respectively, with 11 bases between them. The CDR3 consists of 16 residues. In nucleotides, the CDR3 is TGTGCCAGCAGTGATAAAGGGAGCTCCTATAATTCACCCCTCCACTTT. Translating it yields CASSDKGSSYNSPLHF.

V usage is TRBV9 and J usage is TRBJ1-1; 11 bases are a match to TRBD1. CDR3 length equals 18 residues. Germline V gives CDR1 SGDLS, CDR2 YYNGEE. J was trimmed by 1 base and V by 0 bases; bases with no gene match: 8. In DNA form, the CDR3 reads TGTGCCAGCAGCGTAGCCCGGGACAGGGGGGGATCGAACACTGAAGCTTTCTTT. Its translation is CASSVARDRGGSNTEAFF.

V and J are TRBV27 and TRBJ2-7, with 8 bases aligning to TRBD1. Looked up from germline, CDR1 is MNHEY and CDR2 is SMNVEV (reference sequence). Trimming removed 6 bases from V and 4 bases from J; junction bases left unmatched: 8. The CDR3 is 14 amino acids. CDR3 sequence reads: CASRLGDRIYEQYF. The DNA for the CDR3 is TGTGCCAGCAGACTCGGGGACAGGATATACGAGCAGTACTTC.

This clone was seen a handful of times. The CDR3 DNA reads as TGTGCCAGCAGCTTCGACAGCTATAATTCACCCCTCCACTTT. It translates to CASSFDSYNSPLHF. The chain couples TRBV7-9 to TRBJ1-6, with D perhaps matching TRBD1 (5 bases). The germline V and J ends were trimmed by 3 bases and 3 bases, with 6 bases remaining between them. Germline lookup yields CDR1 SEHNR and CDR2 FQNEAQ (reference sequence). The CDR3 loop spans 14 amino acids.

The chain links TRBV5-4 to TRBJ1-2; 7 bases are shared with TRBD1. The CDR3 is 15 residues long. After removal of 0 bases from V and 6 bases from J, the junction contained 8 bases not matched to a gene. CDR1 is SGHNT and CDR2 is YYREEE in the germline V gene (reference sequence). This CDR3 is CASSLARTGTNGYTF. The DNA of the CDR3 is TGTGCCAGCAGCTTGGCCCGGACAGGAACTAATGGCTACACCTTC.

This chain joins TRBV11-2 and TRBJ2-3; 8 nucleotides agree with TRBD2. V shed 4 bases and J 2 bases; nucleotides not matched to a gene: 5. The CDR3 covers 15 residues. CDR1 is SGHAT and CDR2 is FQNNGV in the germline V gene. CDR3 sequence (DNA): TGTGCCAGCAGCTCGCGGGGGGCAAACACAGATACGCAGTATTTT. This gives the protein CASSSRGANTDTQYF.

This clone has more than one count but fewer than ten. The chain uses TRBV12-3 or TRBV12-4 and TRBJ2-7; a weak D match, TRBD1 (6 bases). The V end was cut by 3 bases, the J end by 3 bases, with 9 bases between. CDR3 size: 13 residues. The CDR3 bases are TGTGCCAGCAGTTTCCAGGGGATCTACGAGCAGTACTTC. It encodes CASSFQGIYEQYF.

V usage is TRBV28 and J usage is TRBJ2-7; D might be TRBD1 (6 bases). The CDR3 extends over 14 amino acids. Germline V gene data show CDR1 as MDHEN and CDR2 as SYDVKM. Trimming left V 1 base short and J 7 bases short, with 14 bases between. CDR3 sequence (DNA): TGTGCCAGCAGTTTATCACAGGGACGCCTGGAGCAGTACTTC. This translates into CASSLSQGRLEQYF. Filled out from reference TRBV28 and TRBJ2-7, the complete variable domain reads DVKVTQSSRYLVKRTGEKVFLECVQDMDHENMFWYRQDPGLGLRLIYFSYDVKMKEKGDIPEGYSVSREKKERFSLILESASTNQTSMYLCASSLSQGRLEQYFGPGTRLTVT.

This clone has just one count. The rearrangement joins TRBV3-1 (or the pseudogene TRBV3-2) to TRBJ1-2; TRBD1 aligns across 10 bases. The trim removed 0 bases at V and 1 base at J, leaving 8 bases unmatched. CDR1 and CDR2 (germline): LGHDT, YNNKEL (reference sequence). This CDR3 spans 18 amino acids. The CDR3 DNA reads TGTGCCAGCAGCCAAGATATACGGGACAGGGGCCTTAACTATGGCTACACCTTC. Translation: CASSQDIRDRGLNYGYTF.

The V and J genes are TRBV10-2 and TRBJ2-7; no clear D. The CDR3 loop spans 11 amino acids. Germline CDR1 reads WSHSY; CDR2 reads SAAADI. V was pared by 3 bases and J by 9 bases, with 9 bases between. The CDR3 protein is CASSERSGQYF. The CDR3 DNA reads TGCGCCAGCAGTGAAAGGAGTGGGCAGTACTTC.

J is TRBJ1-4 and V is TRBV6-5; D is unresolved. Per germline, CDR1 MNHEY and CDR2 SVGAGI. CDR3 length: 13 residues. Trimming left V 10 bases short and J 8 bases short, with 17 bases between. As DNA, the CDR3 is TGTGCCACTCCCGAGGGAAGTAGGGAAAAACTGTTTTTT. Translation gives CATPEGSREKLFF.

This sequence joins TRBV6-6 and TRBJ1-1; no definite D call. The CDR3 consists of 13 residues. In germline, CDR1 is MNHNY, CDR2 SVGAGI (reference sequence). CDR3 sequence: CAVQLGRNTEAFF. The CDR3 coding sequence is TGTGCTGTCCAGTTGGGCCGCAACACTGAAGCTTTCTTT.

This chain joins TRBV6-5 and TRBJ1-1, with 8 bases fitting TRBD1. Trimming took 6 bases from V and 3 from J; bases not matched to a gene: 6. The CDR3 length is 14 residues. Germline CDR1 is MNHEY and CDR2 is SVGAGI. Written as DNA, the CDR3 is TGTGCCAGCAGATCAGGGGGCTGGGACACTGAAGCTTTCTTT. Translating gives CASRSGGWDTEAFF.

The chain carries TRBV5-1 and TRBJ1-2, with D maybe TRBD1 (6 bases). This CDR3 comprises 15 residues. Germline CDR1 reads SGHRS; CDR2 reads YFSETQ. Trimming stripped 0 bases from V and 8 bases from J, with 17 bases between. The CDR3 loop is CASSLDRDGARGYTF. DNA for the CDR3: TGCGCCAGCAGCTTGGACAGGGACGGGGCTCGAGGCTACACCTTC.

The chain couples TRBV27 to TRBJ1-2, with D perhaps matching TRBD1 (5 bases). CDR3 length equals 15 residues. Trimming shortened V by 6 bases and J by 2 bases, and 16 bases separated the two germline ends. Germline V gene data show CDR1 as MNHEY and CDR2 as SMNVEV (reference sequence). CDR3 in amino acids: CASRGAGPTNYGYTF. DNA for the CDR3: TGTGCCAGCAGAGGGGCGGGACCGACGAACTATGGCTACACCTTC.

The chain links TRBV6-5 to TRBJ1-2, with unresolved D. The germline CDR1 and CDR2 sequences are MNHEY and SVGAGI. The CDR3 covers 15 residues. Trimming left V 2 bases short and J 0 bases short, with 10 bases between. The CDR3 region is CASSYGGGTNYGYTF. The CDR3 nucleotides read TGTGCCAGCAGTTACGGCGGAGGGACTAACTATGGCTACACCTTC.

This clone was seen a few times. This chain uses TRBV9 with TRBJ1-2; the match to TRBD1 covers 9 bases. V lost 4 bases to trimming and J lost 4 bases; unmatched junction nucleotides: 11. The CDR3 has 16 residues. The germline V gene encodes CDR1 SGDLS and CDR2 YYNGEE. The CDR3 DNA reads TGTGCCAGCAGCTCGGGACAGGGTGGATTGGGCTATGGCTACACCTTC. It codes for CASSSGQGGLGYGYTF.

The CDR3 DNA reads as TGTGCCAGCAGCTTGGGAGGCCCCTATGGCTACACCTTC. Translated: CASSLGGPYGYTF. The chain uses TRBV7-8 and TRBJ1-2; no reliable D call. Trimming took 3 bases from V and 4 from J, leaving 9 bases between them. CDR3 size: 13 residues. The germline CDR1 and CDR2 sequences are SGHVS and FQNEAQ.